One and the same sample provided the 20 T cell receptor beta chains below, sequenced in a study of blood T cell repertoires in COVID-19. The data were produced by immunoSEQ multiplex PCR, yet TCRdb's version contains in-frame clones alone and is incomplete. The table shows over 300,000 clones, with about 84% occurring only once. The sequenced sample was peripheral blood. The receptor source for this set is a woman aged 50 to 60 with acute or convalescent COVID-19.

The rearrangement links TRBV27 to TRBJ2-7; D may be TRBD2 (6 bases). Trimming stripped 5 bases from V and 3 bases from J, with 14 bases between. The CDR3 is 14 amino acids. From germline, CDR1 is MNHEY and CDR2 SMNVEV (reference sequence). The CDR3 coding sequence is TGTGCCAGCAGTCCAATCGGGAGTTTCTACGAGCAGTACTTC. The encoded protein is CASSPIGSFYEQYF.

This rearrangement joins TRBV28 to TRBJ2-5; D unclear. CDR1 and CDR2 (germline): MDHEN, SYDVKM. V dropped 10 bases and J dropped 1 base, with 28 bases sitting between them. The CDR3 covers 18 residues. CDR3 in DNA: TGTGCCAATACCTTTTTGGGTCGGAGCCTGCGTCTCCAAGAGACCCAGTACTTC. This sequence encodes CANTFLGRSLRLQETQYF.

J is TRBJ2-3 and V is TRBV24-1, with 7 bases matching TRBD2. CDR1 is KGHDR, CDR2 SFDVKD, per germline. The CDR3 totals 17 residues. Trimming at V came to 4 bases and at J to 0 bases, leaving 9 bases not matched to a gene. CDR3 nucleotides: TGTGCCACCAGTGACCGTACCCCTAGCGGCAGCACAGATACGCAGTATTTT. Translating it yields CATSDRTPSGSTDTQYF.

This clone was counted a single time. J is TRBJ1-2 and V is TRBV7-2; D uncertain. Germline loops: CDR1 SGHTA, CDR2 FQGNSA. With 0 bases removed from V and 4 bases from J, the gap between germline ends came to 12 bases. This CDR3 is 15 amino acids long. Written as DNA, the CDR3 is TGTGCCAGCAGCTTAGCCAGTGAGGATGTCTATGGCTACACCTTC. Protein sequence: CASSLASEDVYGYTF.

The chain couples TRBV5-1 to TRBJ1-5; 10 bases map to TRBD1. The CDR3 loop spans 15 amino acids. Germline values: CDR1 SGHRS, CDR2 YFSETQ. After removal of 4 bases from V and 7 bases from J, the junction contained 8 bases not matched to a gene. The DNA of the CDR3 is TGCGCCAGCAGCCCGACAGGGGGCGCGGGGCAGCCCCAGCATTTT. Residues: CASSPTGGAGQPQHF.

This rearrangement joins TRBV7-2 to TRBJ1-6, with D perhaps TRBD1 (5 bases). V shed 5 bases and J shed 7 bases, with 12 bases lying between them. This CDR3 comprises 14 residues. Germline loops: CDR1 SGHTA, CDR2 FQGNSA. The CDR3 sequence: CASSRRERNSPLHF. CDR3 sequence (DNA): TGTGCCAGCAGCCGCAGGGAAAGAAATTCACCCCTCCACTTT.

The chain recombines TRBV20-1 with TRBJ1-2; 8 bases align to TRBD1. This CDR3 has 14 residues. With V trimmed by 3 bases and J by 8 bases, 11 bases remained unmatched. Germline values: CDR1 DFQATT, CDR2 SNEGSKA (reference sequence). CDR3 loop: CSASGRQGMRGYTF. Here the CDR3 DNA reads TGCAGTGCTAGTGGCAGACAGGGGATGCGGGGCTACACCTTC.

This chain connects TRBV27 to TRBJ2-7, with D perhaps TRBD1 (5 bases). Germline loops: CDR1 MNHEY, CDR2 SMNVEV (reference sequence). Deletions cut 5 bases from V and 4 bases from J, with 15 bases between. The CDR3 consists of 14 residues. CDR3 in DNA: TGTGCCAGCAGTATTATCGGGCAGGGTTACGAGCAGTACTTC. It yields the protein CASSIIGQGYEQYF.

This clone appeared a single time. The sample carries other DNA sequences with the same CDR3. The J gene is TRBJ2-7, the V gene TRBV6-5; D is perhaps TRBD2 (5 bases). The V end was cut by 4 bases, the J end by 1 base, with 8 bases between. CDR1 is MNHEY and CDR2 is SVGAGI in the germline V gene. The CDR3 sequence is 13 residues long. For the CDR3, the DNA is TGTGCCAGCAGTTTGGGCGGGTCCTACGAGCAGTACTTC. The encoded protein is CASSLGGSYEQYF.

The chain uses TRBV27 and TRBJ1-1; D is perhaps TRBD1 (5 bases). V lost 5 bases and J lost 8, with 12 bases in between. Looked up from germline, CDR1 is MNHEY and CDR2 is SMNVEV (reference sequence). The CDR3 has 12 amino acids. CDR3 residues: CASSAYGGEAFF. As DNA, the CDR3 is TGTGCCAGCAGTGCGTACGGGGGAGAAGCTTTCTTT.

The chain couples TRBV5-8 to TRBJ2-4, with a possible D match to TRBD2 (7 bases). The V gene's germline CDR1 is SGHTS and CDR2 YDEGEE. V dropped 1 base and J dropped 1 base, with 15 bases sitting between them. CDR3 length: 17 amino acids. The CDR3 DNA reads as TGTGCCAGCAGCTTGTCAAAGGGGGAGGGGGCCAAAAACATTCAGTACTTC. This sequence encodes CASSLSKGEGAKNIQYF.

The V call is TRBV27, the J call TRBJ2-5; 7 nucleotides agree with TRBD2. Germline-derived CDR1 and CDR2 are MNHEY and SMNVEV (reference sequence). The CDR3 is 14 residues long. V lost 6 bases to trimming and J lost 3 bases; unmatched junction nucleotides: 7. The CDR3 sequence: CASSAAGLEETQYF. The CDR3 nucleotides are TGTGCCAGCAGCGCGGCAGGACTAGAAGAGACCCAGTACTTC.

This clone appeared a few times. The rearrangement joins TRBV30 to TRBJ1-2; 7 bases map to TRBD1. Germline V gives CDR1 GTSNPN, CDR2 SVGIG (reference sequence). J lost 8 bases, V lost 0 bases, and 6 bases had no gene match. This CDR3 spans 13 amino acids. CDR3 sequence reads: CAWSVKGAGGYTF. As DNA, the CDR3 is TGTGCCTGGAGTGTAAAGGGGGCGGGAGGCTACACCTTC.

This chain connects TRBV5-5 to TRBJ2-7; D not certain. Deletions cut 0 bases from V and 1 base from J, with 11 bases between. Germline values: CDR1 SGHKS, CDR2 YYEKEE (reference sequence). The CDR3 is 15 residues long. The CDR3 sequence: CASSLGGASSYEQYF. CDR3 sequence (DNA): TGTGCCAGCAGCTTGGGAGGAGCCTCATCCTACGAGCAGTACTTC.

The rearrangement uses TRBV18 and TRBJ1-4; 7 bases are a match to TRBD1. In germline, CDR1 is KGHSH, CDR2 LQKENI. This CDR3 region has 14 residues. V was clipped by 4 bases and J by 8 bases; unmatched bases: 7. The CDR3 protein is CASSRRDSSEKLFF. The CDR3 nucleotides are TGTGCCAGCTCACGGCGGGACAGCTCCGAAAAACTGTTTTTT.

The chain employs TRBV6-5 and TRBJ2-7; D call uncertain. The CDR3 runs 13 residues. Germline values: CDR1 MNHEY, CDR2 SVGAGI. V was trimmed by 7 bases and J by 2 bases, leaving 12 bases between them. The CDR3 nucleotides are TGTGCCAGCACTCAACAGTCCCCCTACGAGCAGTACTTC. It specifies CASTQQSPYEQYF.

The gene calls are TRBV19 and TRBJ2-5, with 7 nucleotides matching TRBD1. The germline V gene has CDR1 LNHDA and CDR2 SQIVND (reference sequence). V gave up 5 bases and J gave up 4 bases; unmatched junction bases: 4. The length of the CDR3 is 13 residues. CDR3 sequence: CASSAQGRETQYF. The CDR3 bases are TGTGCCAGTAGTGCACAGGGGCGAGAGACCCAGTACTTC. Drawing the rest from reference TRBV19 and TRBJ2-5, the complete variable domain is DGGITQSPKYLFRKEGQNVTLSCEQNLNHDAMYWYRQDPGQGLRLIYYSQIVNDFQKGDIAEGYSVSREKKESFPLTVTSAQKNPTAFYLCASSAQGRETQYFGPGTRLLVL.

Written as DNA, the CDR3 is TGTGCCAGCAGCGTCTCTAGCGTAAAAGAGACCCAGTACTTC. This translates into CASSVSSVKETQYF. The gene calls are TRBV9 and TRBJ2-5, with D possibly TRBD2 on 6 matching bases. Looked up from germline, CDR1 is SGDLS and CDR2 is YYNGEE. V lost 2 bases and J 3 bases, leaving 11 bases between the germline ends. The length of the CDR3 is 14 residues.

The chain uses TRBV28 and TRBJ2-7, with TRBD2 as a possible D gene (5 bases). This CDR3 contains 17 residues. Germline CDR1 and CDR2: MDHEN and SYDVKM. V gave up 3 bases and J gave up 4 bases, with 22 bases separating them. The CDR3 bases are TGTGCCAGCAGTTTTAAGTTGGAGGTGTTAACCAGTTACGAGCAGTACTTC. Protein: CASSFKLEVLTSYEQYF.

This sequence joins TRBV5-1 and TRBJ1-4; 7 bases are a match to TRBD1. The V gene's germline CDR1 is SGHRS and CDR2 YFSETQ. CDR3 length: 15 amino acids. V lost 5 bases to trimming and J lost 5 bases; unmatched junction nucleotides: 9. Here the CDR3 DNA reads TGCGCCAGCAGTGCGTTCGGGACAGCAAATGAAAAACTGTTTTTT. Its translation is CASSAFGTANEKLFF. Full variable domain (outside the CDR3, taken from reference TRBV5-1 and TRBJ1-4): KAGVTQTPRYLIKTRGQQVTLSCSPISGHRSVSWYQQTPGQGLQFLFEYFSETQRNKGNFPGRFSGRQFSNSRSEMNVSTLELGDSALYLCASSAFGTANEKLFFGSGTQLSVL.